The table lists the clone carrying this TCR beta chain with a few counts. The antigen remains undetermined. This sample was included in a study of OX40 agonist ivuxolimab in advanced cancers. Overall study: Ivuxolimab, an agonist antibody against OX40 (CD134), was given to patients. Study results and caveats: Researchers report that CD8+ T cells had, on average, more expanded clones than CD4+.

Assay: immunoSEQ multiplex PCR; the TCRdb copy retains only in-frame clones and omits some. Of more than 35,000 clones in the sample, approximately 80% were seen once. V was trimmed by 1 base and J by 5 bases, leaving 7 bases between them. The CDR3 is made up of 13 amino acids. Germline CDR1 reads SEHNR; CDR2 reads FQNEAQ (reference sequence). The TCR was taken from an adult with an advanced solid tumor such as melanoma, head and neck, liver or kidney cancer. This specimen consisted of CD4+ or CD8+ T cells sorted from blood, obtained in a trial of the OX40 agonist ivuxolimab. The chain carries TRBV7-9 and TRBJ2-3; no firm D call. Written as DNA, the CDR3 is TGTGCCAGCAGCTTAGATGAGCGAGATACGCAGTATTTT. This codes for CASSLDERDTQYF.